This T cell receptor beta chain is from a study of early T cells in non-severe SARS-CoV-2 infection. The overall study: The authors sequenced bulk RNA from unsorted whole blood, leaving chains unpaired. Findings of the study overall: Private and CD4 specificities were missed by VDJdb matching, which favored anti-spike CD8 responses.

Germline V gives CDR1 GTSNPN, CDR2 SVGIG (reference sequence). The V gene lost 1 base and the J gene lost 2 bases, with 12 bases spanning the gap. This CDR3 is built from 14 residues. Each single cDNA molecule received a unique molecular identifier. TCRdb reprocessed the 5' RACE reads via MiXCR and lists one record per CDR3 protein. The sample lists tens of thousands of distinct CDR3 sequences, 12% seen once, with under 3% in the top ten. This clonotype was seen repeatedly, ten times or more. Its antigen is unidentified. Specimen: whole blood. The J gene is TRBJ2-7, the V gene TRBV30; a possible D gene is TRBD2 (5 bases). This clonotype was sampled from an adult who was a healthcare worker with PCR-confirmed SARS-CoV-2 infection or an uninfected control (not recorded which). CDR3 sequence: CAWSGMKAAYEQYF. In DNA form, the CDR3 reads TGTGCCTGGAGTGGAATGAAAGCGGCCTACGAGCAGTACTTC.